The clone carrying this T cell receptor beta chain was picked up many times. Its specificity is unknown. The V gene's germline CDR1 is SNHLY and CDR2 FYNNEI. The germline V and J ends were trimmed by 4 bases and 0 bases, with 9 bases remaining between them. CDR3 length: 14 residues. Time point noted: pre-sensitization, week 0. Documented treatment: therapeutic diphenylcyclopropenone sensitization with weekly scalp DPC. This entry is derived from a study of human T cells and chemical hapten exposure. In the study overall: Patients got weekly scalp diphenylcyclopropenone doses over the roughly 24-week study. DPC 0.01% went on the upper back by patch test, with reading at 6 days.

TCRdb independently ran MiXCR on the RACE reads; one entry per CDR3 protein. The repertoire includes under 110,000 distinct CDR3 sequences, 12% of them detected once, and roughly 1.5% sits in the top ten. Notes on the study in general: Because all patients had alopecia, their immune responses might differ from healthy ones.

This receptor was taken from a woman in her 50s with alopecia areata. Some clones in this sample may be carry-over from other donors' samples. Specimen: whole blood, collected in connection with sensitization to the hapten diphenylcyclopropenone (DPC). J is TRBJ2-5 and V is TRBV2; D remains ambiguous. The CDR3, as DNA: TGTGCCAGCAGTGCTGACGGATACCAAGAGACCCAGTACTTC. It is translated as CASSADGYQETQYF.